The 26 T cell receptor beta chains listed next were all sequenced from one sample in a study of Graves' ophthalmopathy and Graves' hyperthyroidism. RNA transcripts served as template for amplifying TCR beta CDR3 sequences. The first-round RT-PCR employed HTBI primers together with the Qiagen OneStep RT-PCR kit. A multiplex PCR was then performed as the second round. TCRdb analysed the multiplex PCR reads with MiXCR anew, one entry per CDR3 protein. The sample lists 620,000 or so distinct CDR3 sequences, roughly 20% occurring once. Sequences were obtained from peripheral blood. Receptors were obtained from a woman under 30 with stable Graves' hyperthyroidism. Some clones in this sample may be carry-over from other donors' samples.

This clonotype was seen ten or more times. The chain is built from TRBV12-3 or TRBV12-4 and TRBJ2-7; D is unclear. This CDR3 has 11 amino acids. V gave up 5 bases and J gave up 5 bases, with 7 bases separating them. CDR3 bases: TGTGCCAGCAGTACAGATGACGAGCAGTACTTC. The encoded protein is CASSTDDEQYF.

This clonotype was seen at least ten times. The chain has TRBV6-2 or TRBV6-3 and TRBJ2-5; D is unclear. This CDR3 comprises 13 residues. V dropped 6 bases and J dropped 2 bases, with 10 bases sitting between them. Germline V gene lookup returns CDR1 MNHEY and CDR2 SVGEGT. The CDR3 nucleotides read TGTGCCAGCAGCCAGCAGAGTCAAGAGACCCAGTACTTC. This sequence encodes CASSQQSQETQYF.

In this sample, this clonotype turned up many times. The chain recombines TRBV6-2 or TRBV6-3 with TRBJ2-7; unclear D gene. Per the germline V gene, CDR1 is MNHEY and CDR2 is SVGEGT. V gave up 1 base and J gave up 1 base, with 14 bases separating them. The CDR3 loop spans 16 amino acids. The CDR3 DNA follows: TGTGCCAGCAGTTACTGGCTACCAAGCCATTCCTACGAGCAGTACTTC. It encodes CASSYWLPSHSYEQYF.

The chain is built from TRBV18 and TRBJ2-5; D is perhaps TRBD1 (5 bases). Germline CDR1 and CDR2: KGHSH and LQKENI. The germline V and J ends were trimmed by 3 bases and 1 base, with 15 bases remaining between them. The CDR3 runs 16 residues. The CDR3 region has the DNA TGTGCCAGCTCACCCTTTGACAAGGGGCTCCAAGAGACCCAGTACTTC. Encoded protein: CASSPFDKGLQETQYF.

In the case of this clonotype: Relative to the germline gene, one junction end is altered; a read error may explain this. The CDR3 bases are TGTGCCAGCCCCCCCGGGGTACATTCAGCTAACTATGGCGACACCTTC. Protein: CASPPGVHSANYGDTF. The genes are TRBV12-3 or TRBV12-4 and TRBJ1-2; D not certain. The CDR3 length is 16 residues.

This clonotype was observed a handful of times. The V gene is TRBV6-1, the J gene TRBJ2-5; TRBD1 agrees at 8 bases. CDR3 length equals 16 residues. The V gene end was trimmed by 5 bases and the J gene end by 6 bases; junction bases not matched to a gene: 14. CDR1 and CDR2 from the germline V gene are MNHNS and SASEGT. CDR3: CASSRIGQGNGKTQYF. For the CDR3, the DNA is TGTGCCAGCAGTCGGATCGGACAGGGTAATGGGAAGACCCAGTACTTC.

This clonotype came up many times. The gene calls are TRBV28 and TRBJ1-1; 8 nucleotides align to TRBD1. This CDR3 is 17 amino acids long. CDR1 and CDR2 (germline): MDHEN, SYDVKM. The V and J ends lost 0 bases and 0 bases, in that order; junction bases with no gene match: 6. CDR3 DNA: TGTGCCAGCAGTTTATGGGCCAGGGGGCTCATGAACACTGAAGCTTTCTTT. This codes for CASSLWARGLMNTEAFF.

This clonotype was observed at least ten times. In DNA, the CDR3 is TGTGCCACCGACGGACTAACGAACACCGGGGAGCTGTTTTTT. Encoded protein: CATDGLTNTGELFF. The chain recombines TRBV19 with TRBJ2-2, with a weak D call TRBD2 (6 bases). Deletions cut 10 bases from V and 0 bases from J, with 12 bases between. Germline V gene lookup returns CDR1 LNHDA and CDR2 SQIVND (reference sequence). CDR3 size: 14 residues.

J is TRBJ1-2 and V is TRBV6-5, with TRBD1 matching over 7 bases. Germline trimming cut 0 bases from V and 4 bases from J; bases unmatched to any gene: 5. CDR1 MNHEY and CDR2 SVGAGI come from the germline V gene. The CDR3 is made up of 15 amino acids. The CDR3 is CASSYSRGTAYGYTF. The CDR3, as DNA: TGTGCCAGCAGTTACTCGCGCGGGACAGCCTATGGCTACACCTTC.

As for this clonotype: A read error may account for a junction end that differs from germline. In DNA form, the CDR3 reads TGCGCCAGCGGCCATTGGGGACAGGATGAAAAACTGTTTTTT. It translates to CASGHWGQDEKLFF. The chain employs TRBV4-1 and TRBJ1-4; 8 positions agree with TRBD1. The CDR3 spans 14 residues. The germline V gene has CDR1 MGHRA and CDR2 YSYEKL.

This clonotype was picked up many times. This chain links TRBV6-5 with TRBJ2-7; D remains unclear. The CDR3 totals 12 residues. Trimming removed 0 bases from V and 4 bases from J, with 4 bases in between. Germline V gene sequence: CDR1 MNHEY, CDR2 SVGAGI. CDR3 in amino acids: CASSYSTYEQYF. CDR3 nucleotide sequence: TGTGCCAGCAGTTACTCGACATACGAGCAGTACTTC.

This clonotype was seen at least ten times. The rearrangement joins TRBV27 to TRBJ2-7; 10 bases map to TRBD2. Germline lookup yields CDR1 MNHEY and CDR2 SMNVEV (reference sequence). V gave up 6 bases and J gave up 1 base; unmatched junction bases: 6. The CDR3 sequence is 15 residues long. CDR3 nucleotides: TGTGCCAGCAGCCCCACTAGCGGGGCTTCCTACGAGCAGTACTTC. It translates to CASSPTSGASYEQYF.

This clonotype came up many times. The chain couples TRBV6-1 to TRBJ1-6; tentative D call: TRBD1 (5 bases). V shed 7 bases and J shed 9 bases, with 16 bases lying between them. There are 14 residues in the CDR3. Germline CDR1 is MNHNS and CDR2 is SASEGT. Written as DNA, the CDR3 is TGTGCCAGCACCCTAAATTGGGGGGGTTCACCCCTCCACTTT. It encodes CASTLNWGGSPLHF.

This clonotype has a count of ten or more. V usage is TRBV5-6 and J usage is TRBJ2-7; 8 positions agree with TRBD1. Looked up from germline, CDR1 is SGHDT and CDR2 is YYEEEE. The CDR3 has 14 residues. With 0 bases clipped from V and 2 bases from J, the junction kept 1 base outside the gene matches. The CDR3 sequence is CASSLDRGAYEQYF. CDR3 nucleotides: TGTGCCAGCAGCTTGGACAGGGGGGCCTACGAGCAGTACTTC.

This clonotype was observed at least ten times. CDR3 sequence (DNA): TGTGCCAGCAACCGGGCCGCGAACACCGGGGAGCTGTTTTTT. This codes for CASNRAANTGELFF. The rearrangement joins TRBV12-3 or TRBV12-4 to TRBJ2-2; the D is unclear. The CDR3 is 14 amino acids. The V and J ends lost 7 bases and 0 bases respectively, with 9 bases between them.

The J gene is TRBJ1-3, the V gene TRBV25-1, with D perhaps matching TRBD1 (6 bases). The CDR3 totals 15 residues. The germline V and J ends were trimmed by 5 bases and 1 base, with 12 bases remaining between them. Germline CDR1 reads MGHDK; CDR2 reads SYGVNS. CDR3 amino acids: CASSTIQGSGNTIYF. CDR3 in DNA: TGTGCCAGCAGTACAATACAGGGATCTGGAAACACCATATATTTT.

This clonotype was detected many times. The chain employs TRBV29-1 and TRBJ2-1; 8 nucleotides align to TRBD2. Germline-derived CDR1 and CDR2 are SQVTM and ANQGSEA. The CDR3 runs to 15 residues. V lost 2 bases and J lost 7; bases outside the gene matches: 10. The CDR3: CSVEIGRGARNEQFF. The CDR3 coding sequence is TGCAGCGTTGAAATTGGGCGGGGGGCGAGGAATGAGCAGTTCTTC.

The chain couples TRBV20-1 to TRBJ2-7, with unresolved D. Germline lookup yields CDR1 DFQATT and CDR2 SNEGSKA (reference sequence). V gave up 2 bases and J gave up 2 bases, with 13 bases separating them. The CDR3 runs to 14 residues. The CDR3 nucleotides read TGCAGTGCTAGATGGTCGCCGGAACCCTACGAGCAGTACTTC. Protein sequence: CSARWSPEPYEQYF.

The table lists this clonotype with many counts. The chain links TRBV12-3 or TRBV12-4 to TRBJ2-5, with D hard to call. CDR3 length equals 13 residues. V was pared by 5 bases and J by 5 bases, with 12 bases between. Here the CDR3 reads CASSHSPGETQYF. CDR3 DNA sequence: TGTGCCAGCAGTCACTCACCCGGGGAGACCCAGTACTTC.

The chain joins TRBV27 to TRBJ2-2, with 11 nucleotides matching TRBD2. With V trimmed by 4 bases and J by 4 bases, 11 bases remained unmatched. This CDR3 spans 18 amino acids. CDR1 and CDR2 from the germline V gene are MNHEY and SMNVEV (reference sequence). CDR3 amino acids: CASSSSLAGVTSTGELFF. The CDR3 DNA reads as TGTGCCAGCAGTTCGTCACTAGCGGGGGTAACAAGCACCGGGGAGCTGTTTTTT.

With respect to this clonotype: Possible read error: a much larger clone is one base away. The gene calls are TRBV9 and TRBJ2-7; D uncertain. Per the germline V gene, CDR1 is SGDLS and CDR2 is YYNGEE. This CDR3 is 13 amino acids long. The CDR3 DNA follows: TGTGCCAGCAGCGTAGATCTGACCTACGAGCAGCACTTC. Protein: CASSVDLTYEQHF.

This clonotype was recorded many times. This sequence joins TRBV2 and TRBJ1-5, with unresolved D. Germline CDR1 SNHLY, CDR2 FYNNEI. Trimming took off 4 bases at V and 6 bases at J, with 10 bases between the two ends. The CDR3 length is 13 residues. The CDR3 here is CASSVMGSQPQHF. As DNA, the CDR3 is TGTGCCAGCAGTGTAATGGGGAGTCAGCCCCAGCATTTT.

The chain employs TRBV27 and TRBJ1-2, with a tentative D call TRBD1 (6 bases). Between the trimmed V and J ends, which lost 10 bases and 2 bases, there was a span of 14 bases. The CDR3 is 13 amino acids. CDR1 MNHEY and CDR2 SMNVEV come from the germline V gene (reference sequence). The CDR3 DNA sequence: TGTGCCACGGCATTGACAGGCAACTATGGCTACACCTTC. Its translation: CATALTGNYGYTF.

Notes on this clonotype: One end of the junction varies from germline; a read error may be responsible. This chain links TRBV6-5 with TRBJ2-7; D is undetermined. This CDR3 comprises 13 residues. Germline CDR1 reads MNHEY; CDR2 reads SVGAGI. This CDR3 reads CASRYLVGYEQYF. Here the CDR3 DNA reads TGTGCCAGCCGTTACCTGGTGGGGTACGAGCAGTACTTC.

The chain has TRBV28 and TRBJ1-1; 7 bases map to TRBD1. Trimming removed 6 bases from V and 4 bases from J; junction bases left unmatched: 8. CDR3 length: 14 amino acids. CDR1 is MDHEN and CDR2 is SYDVKM in the germline V gene. CDR3: CASSLGGTATEAFF. Here the CDR3 DNA reads TGTGCCAGCAGCCTGGGGGGGACAGCCACTGAAGCTTTCTTT.

This clonotype was observed at least ten times. The rearrangement joins TRBV6-5 to TRBJ2-2; D assignment may be TRBD1 or TRBD2 (5 bases each). CDR3 length: 14 amino acids. The germline V and J ends were trimmed by 4 bases and 5 bases, with 11 bases remaining between them. CDR1 is MNHEY, CDR2 SVGAGI, per germline. The CDR3 loop is CASSFGTSTGELFF. In nucleotides, the CDR3 is TGTGCCAGCAGTTTCGGGACGTCGACCGGGGAGCTGTTTTTT.